One sample yielded the 7 T cell receptor beta chains listed below, sequenced in a study of neurological immune-mediated disorders. TCRdb called the 5' RACE reads again in MiXCR, with one record for every CDR3 protein. The table lists tens of thousands of distinct CDR3 sequences, 4% of them singletons. Sequenced sample: CD4+ T cells from blood. The source of these receptors is a woman in her forties in good health.

This clonotype was counted ten times or more. The genes are TRBV11-2 and TRBJ2-3, with 7 positions matching TRBD1. Trimming at V came to 7 bases and at J to 1 base, leaving 5 bases not matched to a gene. Germline assignment: CDR1 SGHAT and CDR2 FQNNGV. The CDR3 covers 14 residues. The CDR3 sequence: CASNRQGGTDTQYF. As DNA, the CDR3 is TGTGCCAGCAATCGTCAGGGGGGCACAGATACGCAGTATTTT.

This clonotype was counted at least ten times. The rearrangement joins TRBV20-1 to TRBJ1-1; the D is unclear. CDR1 DFQATT and CDR2 SNEGSKA come from the germline V gene (reference sequence). This CDR3 comprises 13 residues. V lost 0 bases and J lost 5, with 10 bases in between. The CDR3 region is CSARDVGRTEAFF. CDR3 DNA sequence: TGCAGTGCTAGAGATGTCGGGAGGACTGAAGCTTTCTTT.

This clonotype was observed many times. J is TRBJ2-5 and V is TRBV5-1; no definite D call. Trimming cost V 3 bases and J 4 bases, with 10 bases left between them. The germline CDR1 and CDR2 sequences are SGHRS and YFSETQ. CDR3 size: 13 residues. In DNA form, the CDR3 reads TGCGCCAGCAGCTCTCGGCCCGGAGAGACCCAGTACTTC. This gives the protein CASSSRPGETQYF.

This clonotype was counted at least ten times. This chain joins TRBV10-3 and TRBJ1-2; a weak D match, TRBD1 (6 bases). This CDR3 contains 12 residues. Germline CDR1 is ENHRY and CDR2 is SYGVKD. V was clipped by 10 bases and J by 4 bases, with 13 bases between them. CDR3 DNA: TGTGCCACCTCGGGACAAACCTATGGCTACACCTTC. Its protein is CATSGQTYGYTF.

This clonotype was observed many times. The chain is built from TRBV7-3 and TRBJ2-2, with 9 bases matching TRBD2. Per the germline V gene, CDR1 is SGHTA and CDR2 is FQGTGA. This CDR3 has 15 amino acids. Germline trimming cut 5 bases from V and 4 bases from J; bases unmatched to any gene: 5. The CDR3 DNA reads TGTGCCAGCAGCCCGGGCGGGGGGGCCACCGGGGAGCTGTTTTTT. Its protein is CASSPGGGATGELFF. Looking up the rest from reference TRBV7-3 and TRBJ2-2 gives the full variable domain: GAGVSQTPSNKVTEKGKYVELRCDPISGHTALYWYRQSLGQGPEFLIYFQGTGAADDSGLPNDRFFAVRPEGSVSTLKIQRTERGDSAVYLCASSPGGGATGELFFGEGSRLTVL.

There are many counts of this clonotype. The gene calls are TRBV29-1 and TRBJ1-4; the D gene is possibly TRBD1 (6 bases). CDR1 and CDR2 from the germline V gene are SQVTM and ANQGSEA. The CDR3 totals 13 residues. The V gene lost 4 bases and the J gene lost 3 bases, with 9 bases spanning the gap. The CDR3 DNA follows: TGCAGCGTTGGGGGGCAGTCTAATGAAAAACTGTTTTTT. Protein: CSVGGQSNEKLFF.

This chain joins TRBV12-3 or TRBV12-4 and TRBJ1-1, with D uncertain. CDR3 length: 14 amino acids. V gave up 5 bases and J gave up 6 bases, with 16 bases separating them. The DNA of the CDR3 is TGTGCCAGCAGTCCCACGGGAGGGAGTTCTGAAGCTTTCTTT. Encoded protein: CASSPTGGSSEAFF.